The present T cell receptor (beta chain) was sequenced within a study of beta chain features in type 1 diabetes (dated by TCRdb to 2016 to 2019). Some background on the complete study: Mean age, gender distribution, total cell number and subset yield did not differ between patients and healthy donors. A total of 100 million to 140 million sorted cells were examined across all samples, and the number of cells per subset was strongly correlated with RNA yield. In the study, recently diagnosed type 1 diabetes patients and matched healthy donors were compared on the TCRB repertoires of their sorted circulating CD4+ T cell subsets. Regulatory and stem cell-like memory subsets were isolated from only 8 patients and roughly 8 healthy donors, whereas naive and central memory subsets came from all 28 donors.

The entire amount of isolated RNA was reverse transcribed using the High Capacity cDNA Reverse Transcription Kit, so the sequenced TCRB transcripts were expressed ones. Deep immunoSEQ sequencing was performed on naive, central memory and regulatory T cell samples, with an average of approximately 4 million total reads per sample. Sorted cells were lysed in RLT buffer and RNA was extracted with DNase-treated RNeasy Micro or Mini kits, depending on cell number. To prevent cross-contamination, each cell subset was processed individually, whereas patient and healthy donor samples were processed jointly. The immunoSEQ multiplex PCR was used to amplify TCRB sequences from cDNA, yielding 87-bp fragments that span the CDR3 region. The amplicons were sequenced using the Illumina HiSeq platform. In the paper's pipeline: Synthetic template baselines were used to correct PCR bias computationally, reads within Hamming distance 2 were collapsed together, and singletons that could not be merged were discarded. Reads were aligned against IMGT so that V, D and J genes, CDR3 length and insertions or deletions at six rearrangement sites could be assigned. Within each subset, clonotype counts were normalized to sorted cell number, after which true diversity and Gini coefficients were computed with the tcR R package. Repertoire sharing was quantified using the overlap coefficient calculated on TCRB nucleotide sequences. Out-of-frame TCRB sequences from naive cells were analyzed as a proxy for the pre-selection repertoire. In TCRdb, the immuneACCESS table is reduced to in-frame sequences with V and J assigned. These tables do not hold every clone; where another copy was compared, an unresolved V gene accounts for under half, and the others remain unexplained. From that table come the V and J calls and clone size; the DNA was used to work out D and trimming. Within this sample are around 300,000 clones, with around 16% of them counted one time only. Approximately 0.015% of the sample is in the top ten clones.

Concerning this clone itself: Its cognate antigen has yet to be identified. No base quality values were provided; no much bigger clone lies one nucleotide off.

CDR1 and CDR2 are drawn from the germline V gene: MDHEN, SYDVKM. V sheds 2 bases and J sheds 1 base, leaving 12 bases between their ends. Its CDR3 holds 15 amino acids, cysteine through phenylalanine. Solely the CDR3 DNA is kept, with 45 bases framed from the first base. A single peripheral blood draw of around 120 mL on average was collected from each donor into heparinised tubes. A BD FACSAria II was used to sort naive, central memory, regulatory and stem cell-like memory CD4+ T cells with a panel that included CD45RO, CCR7, CD25, CD127, CD95 and CD27. A purity above 98% was achieved for all sorted populations. Right away, PBMCs were isolated by Lymphoprep density gradient centrifugation and were stained directly, with no culture step. So that batch effects would be minimized, each experiment stained and sorted samples in pairs, pairing one healthy donor with one patient. Results and caveats for the whole study, not just this receptor: Because small numbers of individuals were included in the HLA sub-analyses, any influence of HLA type on TCRB rearrangement was left unresolved. At VDJ recombination sites, patients with type 1 diabetes made fewer insertions and deleted more nucleotides, a pattern implying thymic rearrangement abnormalities. Shorter templates might be favored by PCR, yet because patient and control samples were amplified and corrected together, any such skew would affect both groups equally. Naive, central memory and regulatory TCRB repertoires appeared to be more similar among patients than among healthy donors. Type 1 diabetes patients showed a moderate but significant shortening of TCRB CDR3 length in all four CD4+ subsets. Because cDNA was sequenced instead of genomic DNA, highly expressing activated cells could be over-represented, though the groups showed no difference in activation or CD3 levels.

The receptor's source is a man between 18 and 29 years old with type 1 diabetes. The sequenced sample consisted of naive CD4+ T cells from blood. In light of the paper, this sample's cell subset or site label describes: true naive CD4+ T cells. The rearrangement combines TRBV28 with TRBJ2-7; D gene: possibly TRBD2, on 6 matching bases. The CDR3 corresponds to CASSLPAGSSYEQYF. The bases are TGTGCCAGCAGTTTACCGGCGGGGTCTTCCTACGAGCAGTACTTC. Joined to the reference TRBV28 and TRBJ2-7 proteins, this CDR3 gives the full variable domain: DVKVTQSSRYLVKRTGEKVFLECVQDMDHENMFWYRQDPGLGLRLIYFSYDVKMKEKGDIPEGYSVSREKKERFSLILESASTNQTSMYLCASSLPAGSSYEQYFGPGTRLTVT.